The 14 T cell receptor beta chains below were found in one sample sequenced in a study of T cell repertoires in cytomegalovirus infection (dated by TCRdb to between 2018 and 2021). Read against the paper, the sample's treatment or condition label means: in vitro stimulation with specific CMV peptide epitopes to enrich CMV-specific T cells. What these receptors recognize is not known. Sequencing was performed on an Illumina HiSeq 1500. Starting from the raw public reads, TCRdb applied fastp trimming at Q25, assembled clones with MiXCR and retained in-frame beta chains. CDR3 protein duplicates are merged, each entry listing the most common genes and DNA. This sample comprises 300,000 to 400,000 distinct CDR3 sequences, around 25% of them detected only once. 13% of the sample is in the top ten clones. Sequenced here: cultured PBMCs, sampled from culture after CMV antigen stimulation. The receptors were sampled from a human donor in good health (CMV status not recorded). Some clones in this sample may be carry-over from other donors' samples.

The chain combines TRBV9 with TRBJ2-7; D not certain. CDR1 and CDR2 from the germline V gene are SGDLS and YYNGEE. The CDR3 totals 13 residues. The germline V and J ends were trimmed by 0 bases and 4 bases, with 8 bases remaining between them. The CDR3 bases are TGTGCCAGCAGCGTAGAAGAGTCGTACGAGCAGTACTTC. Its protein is CASSVEESYEQYF.

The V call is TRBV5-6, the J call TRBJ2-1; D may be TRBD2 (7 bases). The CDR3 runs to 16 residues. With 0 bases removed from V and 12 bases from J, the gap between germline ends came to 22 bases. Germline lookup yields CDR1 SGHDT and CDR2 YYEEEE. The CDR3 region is CASSLEGLGRGAWQFF. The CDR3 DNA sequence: TGTGCCAGCAGCTTGGAGGGTTTAGGCCGGGGGGCTTGGCAGTTCTTC.

CDR3 nucleotides: TGTGCCAGCAGCCCCTACGCGGGAGGAACCTACGAGCAGTACTTC. It translates to CASSPYAGGTYEQYF. The chain recombines TRBV9 with TRBJ2-7, with 8 bases identical to TRBD2. This CDR3 region has 15 residues. Trimming took 4 bases from V and 2 from J; bases not matched to a gene: 8. Germline V gene lookup returns CDR1 SGDLS and CDR2 YYNGEE.

CDR3 coding DNA: TGTGCCATCAGTGACCCCATCGATAGGGCGGAGACCCAGTACTTC. This codes for CAISDPIDRAETQYF. V gene TRBV10-3 combines with J gene TRBJ2-5; D is unclear. CDR3 length equals 15 residues. V was cut by 3 bases and J by 5 bases, with 16 bases left in between. Germline-derived CDR1 and CDR2 are ENHRY and SYGVKD.

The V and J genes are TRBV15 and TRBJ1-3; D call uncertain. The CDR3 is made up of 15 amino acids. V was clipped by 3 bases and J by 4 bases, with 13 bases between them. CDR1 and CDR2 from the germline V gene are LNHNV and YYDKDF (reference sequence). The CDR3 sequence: CATSSSVGKGNTIYF. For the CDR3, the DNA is TGTGCCACCAGCAGTAGTGTGGGGAAAGGAAACACCATATATTTT.

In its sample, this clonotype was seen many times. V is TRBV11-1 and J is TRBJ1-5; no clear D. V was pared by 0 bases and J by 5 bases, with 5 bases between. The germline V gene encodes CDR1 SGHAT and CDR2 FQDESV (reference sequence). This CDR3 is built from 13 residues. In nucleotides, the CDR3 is TGTGCCAGCAGCTTAGCGAAAGATCAGCCCCAGCATTTT. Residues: CASSLAKDQPQHF.

The CDR3 coding sequence is TGTGCCAGCAGCTCAAAACAGGAGACTAATGAGCAGTTCTTC. It codes for CASSSKQETNEQFF. The chain is built from TRBV7-8 and TRBJ2-1; D may be TRBD1 (5 bases). Germline CDR1 SGHVS, CDR2 FQNEAQ. V was pared by 4 bases and J by 7 bases, with 14 bases between. CDR3 length equals 14 residues. Filled out from reference TRBV7-8 and TRBJ2-1, the complete variable domain reads GAGVSQSPRYKVAKRGQDVALRCDPISGHVSLFWYQQALGQGPEFLTYFQNEAQLDKSGLPSDRFFAERPEGSVSTLKIQRTQQEDSAVYLCASSSKQETNEQFFGPGTRLTVL.

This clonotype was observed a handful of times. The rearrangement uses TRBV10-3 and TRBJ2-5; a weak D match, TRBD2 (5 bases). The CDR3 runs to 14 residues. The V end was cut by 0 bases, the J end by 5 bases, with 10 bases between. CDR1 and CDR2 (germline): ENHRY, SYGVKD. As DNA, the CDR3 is TGTGCCATCAGTGAGTCTGTGGGAGTTGAGACCCAGTACTTC. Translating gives CAISESVGVETQYF.

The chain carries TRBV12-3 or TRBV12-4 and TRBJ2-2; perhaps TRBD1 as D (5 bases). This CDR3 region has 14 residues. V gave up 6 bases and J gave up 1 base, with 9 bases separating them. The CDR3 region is CASRFQGNTGELFF. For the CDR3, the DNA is TGTGCCAGCAGATTTCAGGGGAACACCGGGGAGCTGTTTTTT.

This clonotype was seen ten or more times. CDR3 sequence (DNA): TGTGCCAGCAGGGGACTAGCGGCAGGAGACAATGAGCAGTTCTTC. Protein sequence: CASRGLAAGDNEQFF. The rearrangement links TRBV6-1 to TRBJ2-1; the match to TRBD2 covers 11 bases. CDR1 and CDR2 from the germline V gene are MNHNS and SASEGT. The CDR3 is 15 residues long. After removal of 6 bases from V and 5 bases from J, the junction contained 6 bases not matched to a gene.

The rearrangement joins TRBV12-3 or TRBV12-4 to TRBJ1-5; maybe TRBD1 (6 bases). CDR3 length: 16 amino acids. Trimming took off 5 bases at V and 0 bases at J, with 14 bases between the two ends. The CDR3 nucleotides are TGTGCCAGCAGTCGCTCCGGGACAAATAGCAATCAGCCCCAGCATTTT. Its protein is CASSRSGTNSNQPQHF.

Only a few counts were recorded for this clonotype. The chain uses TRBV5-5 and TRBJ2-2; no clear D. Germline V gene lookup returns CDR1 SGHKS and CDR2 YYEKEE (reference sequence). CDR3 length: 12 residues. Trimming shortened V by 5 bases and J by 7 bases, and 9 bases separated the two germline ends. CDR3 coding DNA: TGTGCCAGCAGAGGCGGCGGCGGGGAGCTGTTTTTT. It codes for CASRGGGGELFF.

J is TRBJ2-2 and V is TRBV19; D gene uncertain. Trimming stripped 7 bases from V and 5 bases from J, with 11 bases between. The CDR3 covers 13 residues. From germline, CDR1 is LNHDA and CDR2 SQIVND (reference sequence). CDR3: CASNPPDTGELFF. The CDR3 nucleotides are TGTGCCAGTAACCCTCCGGATACCGGGGAGCTGTTTTTT.

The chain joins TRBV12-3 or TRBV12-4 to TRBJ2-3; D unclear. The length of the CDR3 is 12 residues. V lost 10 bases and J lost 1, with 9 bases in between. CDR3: CATGLGTDTQYF. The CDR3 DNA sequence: TGTGCCACCGGGTTAGGCACAGATACGCAGTATTTT.